The text below deals with one T cell receptor beta chain. No cognate antigen has been identified for it. The sample holds no much larger clone one base away, and base qualities are not on file. The CDR3 covers 14 residues, taking in both the cysteine and the phenylalanine. Only CDR3 DNA is held: 42 bases, read in frame from base 1. The germline V gene (reference sequence) supplies CDR1 LNHDA and CDR2 SQIVND. The V and J ends are trimmed by 1 base and 5 bases, leaving 12 bases between them. The trial excluded patients who had a history of autoimmune disease or who were on systemic immunosuppression. Peripheral blood for TCR sequencing was drawn from every dose cohort at baseline, at cycle 4 day 1 and at cycle 7 day 1. Samples came from an open-label, multicenter, first-in-human phase I dose-escalation trial of ivuxolimab. Adults with locally advanced or metastatic melanoma, renal cell, hepatocellular, or head and neck squamous cell carcinoma were enrolled in the trial. Before TCR sequencing, CD4+ T cells and CD8+ T cells were sorted from peripheral blood as separate populations.

The sample originates from a study of OX40 agonist ivuxolimab in advanced cancers. As for the study more broadly: Ivuxolimab was a fully human IgG2 agonistic monoclonal antibody targeting the costimulatory receptor OX40 (CD134). Three dose-escalation patients achieved partial responses, one with hepatocellular carcinoma and two with cutaneous melanoma. The paper reports the monotherapy dose-escalation portion (N of about 52 patients) of the phase I ivuxolimab trial. A male proportion of 82.7% and a mean age of approximately 55 years, ranging from roughly 23 to 90, were recorded for the dose-escalation cohort. Peripheral TCRbeta sequencing was intended to test whether TCR sequence diversity was altered and clonal T-cell expansion was caused by ivuxolimab. Patients were allowed to have had prior anti-PD-1, anti-PD-L1 or anti-CTLA-4 therapy, and 30% to 40% of the dose-escalation patients had previously received checkpoint inhibitors. Intravenous ivuxolimab was administered to patients every 2 weeks at six dose levels: 0.01, 0.1, 0.3, 1.5, 3 and 10 mg/kg. Among the roughly 50 dose-escalation patients, around 19 had hepatocellular carcinoma, approximately 15 melanoma, 9 renal cell carcinoma and 9 head and neck cancer. General conclusions and limits of the study: Low levels of normalized T-cell clonal expansion were also shown by some nonresponding patients. Antigen specificity was not determined for the clonally expanded peripheral T cells. On average, CD8+ T cells showed more expanded clones than CD4+ T cells after ivuxolimab. Partial responders in the 0.1-3.0 mg/kg groups had among the lowest normalized peripheral clonal expansion, especially among CD8+ T cells. At doses of 0.1 to 3.0 mg/kg, clonal expansion of both CD4+ and CD8+ T cells in blood was seen between baseline and week 6.

To sequence the TCRbeta CDR3 region, genomic DNA was isolated from the sorted cells. The immunoSEQ Assay was used to sequence the TCRbeta CDR3 regions. Sourced from immuneACCESS, this table was stored by TCRdb with only in-frame sequences that have V and J called. A share of the clones is absent; for the studies checked, an unresolved V gene accounts for under half, and the remainder has no known explanation. This sample has 15,000 to 16,000 clones in its table, and roughly 77% of those were observed once. About two fifths of the sample rests with the top ten. The chain links TRBV19 with TRBJ2-7; the D gene assignment is ambiguous. The clonotype was recovered from an adult with an advanced solid tumor such as melanoma, head and neck, liver or kidney cancer. The sample here was CD4+ or CD8+ T cells sorted from blood, taken in a trial of the OX40 agonist ivuxolimab. The bases are TGTGCCAGTAGTATAGTCCTGGGTCCCCACGAGCAGTACTTC. Its product reads: CASSIVLGPHEQYF.